What follows are 26 T cell receptor beta chains derived from one specimen sequenced in a study of shared clonotypes between healthy human individuals. Cells designated naive CD8 were CD45RO-negative and were positively selected for CCR7, with terminally differentiated effector memory CD45RA+ cells excluded. Measured with immunoSEQ multiplex PCR; TCRdb has only the in-frame clones, and not every one. This table has approximately 2,200,000 clones, just over 90% appearing once. Sequenced material: naive CD8+ T cells from PBMCs. The receptors were sampled from a man younger than 30 in good health. Some clones in this sample may be carry-over from other donors' samples.

The chain uses TRBV7-8 and TRBJ1-5, with D possibly matching TRBD1 (5 bases). Germline values: CDR1 SGHVS, CDR2 FQNEAQ. V was trimmed by 0 bases and J by 2 bases, leaving 17 bases between them. The CDR3 has 18 amino acids. CDR3 coding DNA: TGTGCCAGCAGCTTAGCGGGGGGAGGCTTTCAGGGCAATCAGCCCCAGCATTTT. Its protein product is CASSLAGGGFQGNQPQHF.

Remarks on this clone: This CDR3 is also generated by other DNA sequences in the sample. This chain joins TRBV25-1 and TRBJ2-1; TRBD2 matches at 11 bases. Germline values: CDR1 MGHDK, CDR2 SYGVNS. V trimming: 1 base; J trimming: 4 bases; junction bases outside the gene matches: 3. This CDR3 has 16 residues. CDR3 region: CASSEWGTSGYNEQFF. The CDR3, as DNA: TGTGCCAGCAGTGAATGGGGGACTAGCGGATACAATGAGCAGTTCTTC.

The chain has TRBV29-1 and TRBJ1-1; possibly TRBD1 for D (5 bases). The length of the CDR3 is 12 residues. CDR1 is SQVTM, CDR2 ANQGSEA, per germline. With 1 base removed from V and 5 bases from J, the gap between germline ends came to 8 bases. The CDR3 nucleotides are TGCAGCGTTGAAGCCGGGGCAACTGAAGCTTTCTTT. Residues: CSVEAGATEAFF. Complete variable domain (other parts from reference TRBV29-1 and TRBJ1-1): SAVISQKPSRDICQRGTSLTIQCQVDSQVTMMFWYRQQPGQSLTLIATANQGSEATYESGFVIDKFPISRPNLTFSTLTVSNMSPEDSSIYLCSVEAGATEAFFGQGTRLTVV.

The chain uses TRBV5-6 and TRBJ2-5; the match to TRBD1 covers 8 bases. J gave up 3 bases and V 4 bases, and 5 bases lay outside the gene matches. Per germline, CDR1 SGHDT and CDR2 YYEEEE. CDR3 length: 14 residues. CDR3 nucleotide sequence: TGTGCCAGCAGCCGGAACAGGGGGGAAGAGACCCAGTACTTC. Amino acids: CASSRNRGEETQYF.

The gene calls are TRBV7-2 and TRBJ1-1, with D possibly being TRBD1 (5 bases). The CDR3 extends over 14 amino acids. The V end lost 5 bases, the J end lost 1 base, and 11 bases lay between the germline ends. In germline, CDR1 is SGHTA, CDR2 FQGNSA. This chain's CDR3 is CASSPRTRNTEAFF. The CDR3 coding sequence is TGTGCCAGCAGCCCAAGGACAAGGAACACTGAAGCTTTCTTT.

The chain carries TRBV6-1 and TRBJ2-7; D may be TRBD1 (6 bases). Germline CDR1 and CDR2: MNHNS and SASEGT. Trimming shortened V by 7 bases and J by 6 bases, and 16 bases separated the two germline ends. The CDR3 totals 13 residues. The DNA of the CDR3 is TGTGCCAGCAAGGGGGTCAGGACACGCGAGCAGTACTTC. Translation gives CASKGVRTREQYF.

The rearrangement joins TRBV5-4 to TRBJ2-1; the match to TRBD2 covers 7 bases. V gave up 1 base and J gave up 1 base; unmatched junction bases: 8. Germline CDR1 and CDR2: SGHNT and YYREEE (reference sequence). This CDR3 is 17 amino acids long. This CDR3 reads CASSLSTLAGSYNEQFF. The CDR3 region has the DNA TGTGCCAGCAGCTTGTCCACTTTAGCGGGTTCCTACAATGAGCAGTTCTTC.

The chain combines TRBV10-3 with TRBJ2-7; 14 bases map to TRBD2. CDR3 length equals 19 residues. The junction had 11 bases not matched to a gene; V was cut back by 3 bases and J by 1 base. Germline V gives CDR1 ENHRY, CDR2 SYGVKD. The CDR3 here is CAISDPLGTSGRESYEQYF. The CDR3, as DNA: TGTGCCATCAGTGATCCCCTCGGGACTAGCGGGAGAGAGTCCTACGAGCAGTACTTC.

This sequence joins TRBV13 and TRBJ2-1; 9 bases align to TRBD2. Germline CDR1 is PRHDT and CDR2 is FYEKMQ (reference sequence). The CDR3 is made up of 15 amino acids. Trimming cost V 3 bases and J 6 bases; bases outside gene matches: 6. CDR3 sequence (DNA): TGTGCCAGCAGCTTCGGAGCGGGGGGTATCAATGAGCAGTTCTTC. It yields the protein CASSFGAGGINEQFF.

This chain connects TRBV11-2 to TRBJ2-2, with 8 bases fitting TRBD1. The CDR3 totals 16 residues. V shed 0 bases and J 6 bases; nucleotides not matched to a gene: 6. CDR1 and CDR2 from the germline V gene are SGHAT and FQNNGV. The CDR3 sequence: CASSLDSGGRAGELFF. The CDR3 DNA is TGTGCCAGCAGCTTAGATTCAGGGGGCAGGGCCGGGGAGCTGTTTTTT.

The genes are TRBV11-2 and TRBJ2-7; 9 bases match TRBD2. The J segment lost 2 bases and the V segment lost 4 bases, leaving 6 bases of the junction unmatched. The CDR3 extends over 15 amino acids. The germline CDR1 and CDR2 sequences are SGHAT and FQNNGV. CDR3: CASSSGLARTYEQYF. CDR3 sequence (DNA): TGTGCCAGCAGCTCAGGACTAGCGAGGACCTACGAGCAGTACTTC. The variable domain in full, with the rest retrieved from reference TRBV11-2 and TRBJ2-7, is EAGVAQSPRYKIIEKRQSVAFWCNPISGHATLYWYQQILGQGPKLLIQFQNNGVVDDSQLPKDRFSAERLKGVDSTLKIQPAKLEDSAVYLCASSSGLARTYEQYFGPGTRLTVT.

This chain joins TRBV11-2 and TRBJ1-2; TRBD1 aligns across 7 bases. V was pared by 6 bases and J by 4 bases, with 5 bases of the junction left unmatched. The CDR3 extends over 13 amino acids. The V gene's germline CDR1 is SGHAT and CDR2 FQNNGV. CDR3 nucleotides: TGTGCCAGCAGTCGGACAGGTCCCTATGGCTACACCTTC. Its translation: CASSRTGPYGYTF. The full variable domain, in which reference TRBV11-2 and TRBJ1-2 provide the parts outside the CDR3, is EAGVAQSPRYKIIEKRQSVAFWCNPISGHATLYWYQQILGQGPKLLIQFQNNGVVDDSQLPKDRFSAERLKGVDSTLKIQPAKLEDSAVYLCASSRTGPYGYTFGSGTRLTVV.

The chain carries TRBV14 and TRBJ1-1, with D maybe TRBD1 (6 bases). V was pared by 3 bases and J by 7 bases, with 12 bases between. This CDR3 comprises 13 residues. Per the germline V gene, CDR1 is SGHDN and CDR2 is FVKESK. The CDR3, as DNA: TGTGCCAGCAGCCAGCTTAGGGGGGGTGAAGCTTTCTTT. Its translation: CASSQLRGGEAFF.

V is TRBV27 and J is TRBJ2-3; D gene uncertain. V lost 6 bases and J 2 bases, leaving 6 bases between the germline ends. Per the germline V gene, CDR1 is MNHEY and CDR2 is SMNVEV (reference sequence). The length of the CDR3 is 12 residues. CDR3 coding DNA: TGTGCCAGCAGGGCCTCCACAGATACGCAGTATTTT. It encodes CASRASTDTQYF.

This rearrangement joins TRBV7-9 to TRBJ1-3; a possible D gene is TRBD1 (5 bases). Germline assignment: CDR1 SEHNR and CDR2 FQNEAQ (reference sequence). The CDR3 is 16 residues long. V lost 5 bases and J lost 0, with 14 bases in between. The CDR3 loop reads CASSPSGGDSGNTIYF. In DNA form, the CDR3 reads TGTGCCAGCAGCCCCAGTGGGGGGGACTCTGGAAACACCATATATTTT.

The J gene is TRBJ2-1, the V gene TRBV5-1; 8 bases line up with TRBD2. The CDR3 is 17 residues long. V trimming: 4 bases; J trimming: 4 bases; junction bases outside the gene matches: 13. Germline values: CDR1 SGHRS, CDR2 YFSETQ. CDR3: CASSPESPREGYNEQFF. The CDR3 DNA follows: TGCGCCAGCAGCCCCGAGAGTCCCCGGGAGGGGTACAATGAGCAGTTCTTC.

Only a few counts were recorded for this clone. The rearrangement joins TRBV7-9 to TRBJ2-5; the match to TRBD1 covers 9 bases. Germline CDR1 is SEHNR and CDR2 is FQNEAQ (reference sequence). This CDR3 has 14 residues. The ends lost 5 bases at V and 5 bases at J; junction bases unmatched: 6. DNA of the CDR3: TGTGCCAGCAGCAAACAGGGGGCGGAGGAGACCCAGTACTTC. Translated: CASSKQGAEETQYF.

This clone was recorded a few times. In the same sample, other DNA sequences code for this CDR3. V and J are TRBV7-9 and TRBJ1-2; D unresolved. The length of the CDR3 is 13 residues. Germline V gene data show CDR1 as SEHNR and CDR2 as FQNEAQ (reference sequence). The V end lost 2 bases, the J end lost 0 bases, and 4 bases lay between the germline ends. CDR3 sequence reads: CASSLQANYGYTF. The CDR3 DNA follows: TGTGCCAGCAGCTTACAAGCTAACTATGGCTACACCTTC.

The chain couples TRBV9 to TRBJ1-1, with a tentative D call TRBD1 (5 bases). The V gene's germline CDR1 is SGDLS and CDR2 YYNGEE. The CDR3 runs to 16 residues. Trimming took off 4 bases at V and 5 bases at J, with 21 bases between the two ends. In DNA form, the CDR3 reads TGTGCCAGCAGCCCAGGGTCTGGGGGAGGTGGTACTGAAGCTTTCTTT. This gives the protein CASSPGSGGGGTEAFF.

The chain uses TRBV7-8 and TRBJ1-1, with TRBD1 matching over 11 bases. The J segment lost 1 base and the V segment lost 0 bases, leaving 13 bases of the junction unmatched. The CDR3 has 20 amino acids. Germline V CDR1 and CDR2: SGHVS, FQNEAQ. CDR3 sequence reads: CASSLALGQGASLENTEAFF. The CDR3 coding sequence is TGTGCCAGCAGCTTAGCGTTAGGACAGGGGGCAAGTTTGGAGAACACTGAAGCTTTCTTT.

The rearrangement links TRBV10-1 to TRBJ2-1, with 10 bases fitting TRBD1. The CDR3 loop spans 15 amino acids. Germline loops: CDR1 WNHNN, CDR2 SYGVQD (reference sequence). The trim removed 8 bases at V and 6 bases at J, leaving 10 bases unmatched. The CDR3, as DNA: TGCGCCAGCGCGCCATCGGGACAGGGGATCAATGAGCAGTTCTTC. Protein sequence: CASAPSGQGINEQFF.

The V and J genes are TRBV11-2 and TRBJ2-1; 9 nucleotides agree with TRBD1. CDR1 SGHAT and CDR2 FQNNGV come from the germline V gene. J gave up 4 bases and V 1 base, and 5 bases lay outside the gene matches. The CDR3 is 16 residues long. CDR3 bases: TGTGCCAGCAGCTTAGGGGCCGGGACAGGGTACAATGAGCAGTTCTTC. It encodes CASSLGAGTGYNEQFF.

The chain has TRBV2 and TRBJ1-1; D is perhaps TRBD1 (5 bases). The CDR3 contains 17 residues. Trimming took off 3 bases at V and 0 bases at J, with 17 bases between the two ends. CDR1 SNHLY and CDR2 FYNNEI come from the germline V gene. The CDR3: CASSDRGAMSLNTEAFF. The CDR3 region has the DNA TGTGCCAGCAGTGATCGAGGGGCGATGTCCTTGAACACTGAAGCTTTCTTT.

The chain has TRBV19 and TRBJ2-5; no reliable D call. The CDR3 covers 18 residues. CDR1 and CDR2 (germline): LNHDA, SQIVND (reference sequence). Trimming removed 5 bases from V and 3 bases from J, with 25 bases in between. In DNA form, the CDR3 reads TGTGCCAGTAGTGACCCCGATCAGGTTCCCTTTTCGGAAGAGACCCAGTACTTC. It codes for CASSDPDQVPFSEETQYF.

The chain recombines TRBV11-3 with TRBJ2-5; tentative D call: TRBD2 (6 bases). Germline-derived CDR1 and CDR2 are SGHNT and YENEEA. The V end was cut by 1 base, the J end by 10 bases, with 7 bases between. The CDR3 is 11 residues long. The DNA of the CDR3 is TGTGCCAGCAGCTTAGTGCGGGGCCAGTACTTC. Protein: CASSLVRGQYF.

The V and J genes are TRBV5-8 and TRBJ2-7; 7 bases fit TRBD2. V trimming: 5 bases; J trimming: 12 bases; junction bases outside the gene matches: 20. Germline CDR1 reads SGHTS; CDR2 reads YDEGEE. CDR3 length: 15 residues. The CDR3 nucleotides read TGTGCCAGCAGACCATCGACTAGCAACTCCTTAGGCACGTACTTC. It codes for CASRPSTSNSLGTYF. Looking up the rest from reference TRBV5-8 and TRBJ2-7 gives the full variable domain: EAGVTQSPTHLIKTRGQQATLRCSPISGHTSVYWYQQALGLGLQFLLWYDEGEERNRGNFPPRFSGRQFPNYSSELNVNALELEDSALYLCASRPSTSNSLGTYFGPGTRLTVT.